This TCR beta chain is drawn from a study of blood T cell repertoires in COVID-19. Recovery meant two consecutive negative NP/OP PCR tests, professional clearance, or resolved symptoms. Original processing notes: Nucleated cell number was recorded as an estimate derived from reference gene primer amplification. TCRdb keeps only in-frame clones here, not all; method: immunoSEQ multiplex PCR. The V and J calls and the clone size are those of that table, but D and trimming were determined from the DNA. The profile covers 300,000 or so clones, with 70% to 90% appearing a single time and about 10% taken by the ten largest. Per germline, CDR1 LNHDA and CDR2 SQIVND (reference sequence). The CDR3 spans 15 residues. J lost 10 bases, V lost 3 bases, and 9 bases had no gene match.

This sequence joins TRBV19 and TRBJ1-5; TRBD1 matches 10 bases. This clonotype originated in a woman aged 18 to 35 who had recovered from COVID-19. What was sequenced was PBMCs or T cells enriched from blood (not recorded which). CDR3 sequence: CASSISTGGRLPQHF. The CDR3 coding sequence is TGTGCCAGTAGTATCTCGACAGGGGGCCGACTACCCCAGCATTTT. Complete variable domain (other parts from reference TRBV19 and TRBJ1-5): DGGITQSPKYLFRKEGQNVTLSCEQNLNHDAMYWYRQDPGQGLRLIYYSQIVNDFQKGDIAEGYSVSREKKESFPLTVTSAQKNPTAFYLCASSISTGGRLPQHFGDGTRLSIL.